The rows below give T cell receptor beta chains drawn from one sample of a study of blood T cell repertoires in COVID-19. Using immunoSEQ multiplex PCR, the repertoire was profiled, and TCRdb retains in-frame clones only, with some absent. The sample lists roughly 300,000 clones, about 90% occurring once. The sample taken for sequencing was PBMCs or T cells enriched from blood (not recorded which). These receptors all come from a young woman who had recovered from COVID-19. The CDR3 runs from the conserved cysteine through the conserved F or W. D genes are given only for firm matches. The listing skips clone size in some rows; elsewhere it reads once, few, many or a size class.

J: TRBJ1-4
D: TRBD1
V: TRBV4-1
size: -
CDR3: CASSQVRPRTGDWGKLFF
DNA: TGCGCCAGCAGCCAAGTCCGACCGAGGACAGGGGATTGGGGAAAACTGTTTTTT

J: TRBJ2-7
D: TRBD2
V: TRBV27
size: once
CDR3: CASSFEAGGVTYEQYF
DNA: TGTGCCAGCAGTTTCGAAGCGGGGGGCGTTACCTACGAGCAGTACTTC

J: TRBJ2-3
D: -
V: TRBV24-1
size: -
CDR3: CATSGASTDTQYF
DNA: TGTGCCACCAGTGGGGCTAGCACAGATACGCAGTATTTT

J: TRBJ1-1
D: TRBD1
V: TRBV20-1
size: -
CDR3: CSASVDRVHTEAFF
DNA: TGCAGTGCTAGTGTGGACAGGGTCCACACTGAAGCTTTCTTT

J: TRBJ2-1
D: -
V: TRBV21-1
size: -
CDR3: CASSKGTGHAGSYNEQFF
DNA: TGTGCCAGCAGCAAAGGGACAGGGCACGCTGGCTCCTACAATGAGCAGTTCTTC

J: TRBJ2-7
D: TRBD2
V: TRBV6-5
size: -
CDR3: CASSYSASGGTYEQYF
DNA: TGTGCCAGCAGTTACTCGGCCAGCGGGGGAACCTACGAGCAGTACTTC

J: TRBJ2-6
D: TRBD1
V: TRBV9
size: -
CDR3: CASSALDRGPAGANVLTF
DNA: TGTGCCAGCAGCGCCCTGGACAGGGGGCCGGCTGGGGCCAACGTCCTGACTTTC

J: TRBJ2-5
D: TRBD2
V: TRBV11-2
size: -
CDR3: CASSFIEGRGGSETQYF
DNA: TGTGCCAGCAGCTTTATAGAAGGGCGGGGGGGATCGGAGACCCAGTACTTC

J: TRBJ1-5
D: -
V: TRBV19
size: -
CDR3: CASSIWPSNQPQHF
DNA: TGTGCCAGTAGTATCTGGCCAAGCAATCAGCCCCAGCATTTT

J: TRBJ2-3
D: -
V: TRBV15
size: once
CDR3: CATSRDDPSGRTDTQYF
DNA: TGTGCCACCAGCAGAGATGATCCCAGCGGCCGCACAGATACGCAGTATTTT

J: TRBJ1-5
D: TRBD1
V: TRBV15
size: -
CDR3: CATSRGQGHQPQHF
DNA: TGTGCCACCAGCAGAGGACAGGGCCATCAGCCCCAGCATTTT

J: TRBJ1-6
D: -
V: TRBV18
size: once
CDR3: CASSPAGTYNSPLHF
DNA: TGTGCCAGCTCACCGGCAGGGACCTATAATTCACCCCTCCACTTT

J: TRBJ1-2
D: -
V: TRBV7-2
size: once
CDR3: CASSFRGSNYGYTF
DNA: TGTGCCAGCAGCTTCCGGGGGTCTAACTATGGCTACACCTTC

J: TRBJ1-6
D: -
V: TRBV10-3
size: -
CDR3: CAARGIWNSPLHF
DNA: TGTGCCGCGAGAGGGATTTGGAATTCACCCCTCCACTTT

J: TRBJ2-2
D: TRBD2
V: TRBV28
size: -
CDR3: CASIGGASHFGWELFF
DNA: TGTGCCAGCATCGGGGGGGCCTCACATTTTGGTTGGGAGCTGTTTTTT

J: TRBJ1-1
D: -
V: TRBV5-1
size: -
CDR3: CASSLAVMNTEAFF
DNA: TGCGCCAGCAGCCTCGCAGTGATGAACACTGAAGCTTTCTTT

J: TRBJ1-2
D: -
V: TRBV6-5
size: -
CDR3: CASRQGFHYGYTF
DNA: TGTGCCAGCAGACAGGGATTCCATTATGGCTACACCTTC

J: TRBJ1-2
D: -
V: TRBV5-4
size: -
CDR3: CASSLKAGNNYGYTF
DNA: TGTGCCAGCAGCTTGAAGGCGGGCAACAACTATGGCTACACCTTC

J: TRBJ2-5
D: -
V: TRBV14
size: -
CDR3: CASSQGGTSWETQYF
DNA: TGTGCCAGCAGCCAAGGCGGGACGAGCTGGGAGACCCAGTACTTC

J: TRBJ1-1
D: -
V: TRBV19
size: -
CDR3: CASTLSRTEAFF
DNA: TGTGCCAGTACTCTGAGTCGCACTGAAGCTTTCTTT

J: TRBJ2-3
D: -
V: TRBV5-4
size: -
CDR3: CASSFGLSTDTQYF
DNA: TGTGCCAGCAGCTTTGGACTTTCTACAGATACGCAGTATTTT

J: TRBJ2-4
D: TRBD1
V: TRBV7-2
size: -
CDR3: CASSLGTRTGSDQYF
DNA: TGTGCCAGCAGCTTAGGAACCAGGACAGGGTCTGATCAGTACTTC

J: TRBJ1-5
D: TRBD1
V: TRBV3-1/TRBV3-2
size: once
CDR3: CASSQDRGPTRPQHF
DNA: TGTGCCAGCAGCCAAGACAGGGGGCCTACGAGGCCCCAGCATTTT

J: TRBJ2-3
D: -
V: TRBV5-1
size: -
CDR3: CASSLATASTDTQYF
DNA: TGCGCCAGCAGCTTAGCGACTGCTAGCACAGATACGCAGTATTTT

J: TRBJ1-2
D: TRBD1
V: TRBV27
size: -
CDR3: CASRATGVYGYTF
DNA: TGTGCCAGCAGAGCTACAGGGGTTTATGGCTACACCTTC